A single sample gave rise to the 29 T cell receptor beta chains below, sequenced in a study of a mutant IDH1 vaccine in newly diagnosed glioma. Their antigen targets remain unknown. Method: immunoSEQ multiplex PCR; TCRdb's copy keeps in-frame clones and lacks some. Of just over 65,000 clones detected, 84% appear once; the ten largest clones hold roughly 12%. Time point reported: week 35, safety follow-up. Every vaccination contained 300 ug of the mutant IDH1 20-mer peptide and was paired with topical imiquimod. The material sequenced was PBMCs, taken from a glioma patient whose treatment included an IDH1 peptide vaccine. The source of these receptors is a man aged 18-30 years with glioma.

The CDR3 region is CASSVDGRDNEKLFF. As DNA, the CDR3 is TGTGCCAGCAGCGTAGATGGCAGAGATAATGAAAAACTGTTTTTT. The V call is TRBV9, the J call TRBJ1-4; D call uncertain. Germline lookup yields CDR1 SGDLS and CDR2 YYNGEE. The CDR3 extends over 15 amino acids. Trimming shortened V by 0 bases and J by 4 bases, and 10 bases separated the two germline ends.

This clone has just one count. V gene TRBV7-9 combines with J gene TRBJ2-7; D is perhaps TRBD1 (6 bases). The CDR3 covers 15 residues. V lost 3 bases and J lost 5, with 17 bases in between. The germline CDR1 and CDR2 sequences are SEHNR and FQNEAQ (reference sequence). CDR3 sequence: CASSFLTGGRNEQYF. The CDR3 nucleotides read TGTGCCAGCAGCTTCTTGACAGGCGGGCGCAACGAGCAGTACTTC.

V is TRBV4-3 and J is TRBJ2-3; 8 nucleotides match TRBD2. The CDR3 consists of 16 residues. CDR1 LGHNA and CDR2 YSLEER come from the germline V gene. Unmatched junction bases numbered 11, after V lost 5 bases and J lost 4 bases. CDR3 in DNA: TGCGCCAGCAGCTTGGGGCAGGGACTAGACGCAGATACGCAGTATTTT. Protein sequence: CASSLGQGLDADTQYF.

The V call is TRBV6-1, the J call TRBJ1-4; D not certain. This CDR3 contains 16 residues. The V gene lost 2 bases and the J gene lost 8 bases, with 18 bases spanning the gap. In germline, CDR1 is MNHNS, CDR2 SASEGT. The CDR3 region has the DNA TGTGCCAGCAGTGAACTGATGACACTCCGGGTGGAAAAACTGTTTTTT. Translated: CASSELMTLRVEKLFF.

The chain has TRBV6-6 and TRBJ1-1, with D possibly matching TRBD1 (5 bases). CDR3 size: 16 residues. V lost 5 bases and J 3 bases, leaving 19 bases between the germline ends. Per the germline V gene, CDR1 is MNHNY and CDR2 is SVGAGI (reference sequence). CDR3 residues: CASSTRQPLGYTEAFF. CDR3 nucleotides: TGTGCCAGCAGTACTAGACAGCCGCTTGGCTACACTGAAGCTTTCTTT.

The chain employs TRBV6-6 and TRBJ2-1, with 11 bases aligning to TRBD2. Germline CDR1 and CDR2: MNHNY and SVGAGI (reference sequence). CDR3 length equals 15 residues. J was trimmed by 2 bases and V by 6 bases; bases with no gene match: 3. The CDR3 sequence is CASSRLAGTYNEQFF. The CDR3 DNA reads TGTGCCAGCAGCCGACTAGCGGGGACCTACAATGAGCAGTTCTTC.

The gene calls are TRBV19 and TRBJ1-5; D possibly corresponds to TRBD1 (6 bases). Germline V lookup: CDR1 LNHDA, CDR2 SQIVND (reference sequence). The germline V and J ends were trimmed by 3 bases and 0 bases, with 9 bases remaining between them. The CDR3 totals 15 residues. The CDR3 region is CASSMTGNSNQPQHF. The CDR3 bases are TGTGCCAGTAGTATGACAGGAAATAGCAATCAGCCCCAGCATTTT.

The rearrangement uses TRBV19 and TRBJ2-1; D is unclear. From germline, CDR1 is LNHDA and CDR2 SQIVND (reference sequence). The CDR3 is 12 residues long. Trimming removed 7 bases from V and 9 bases from J, with 13 bases in between. The CDR3 DNA is TGTGCCAGTAACGACAACGCTGGTGAGCAGTTCTTC. Translated: CASNDNAGEQFF.

The V call is TRBV9, the J call TRBJ1-5, with no clear D. The germline V and J ends were trimmed by 0 bases and 6 bases, with 13 bases remaining between them. Germline loops: CDR1 SGDLS, CDR2 YYNGEE. The CDR3 sequence is 15 residues long. The CDR3 is CASSVGNARGQPQHF. DNA for the CDR3: TGTGCCAGCAGCGTAGGGAATGCCCGGGGTCAGCCCCAGCATTTT.

There are a few counts of this clone. The chain links TRBV6-5 to TRBJ1-1, with D unresolved. Germline V gives CDR1 MNHEY, CDR2 SVGAGI. CDR3 length: 13 residues. With 5 bases removed from V and 4 bases from J, the gap between germline ends came to 11 bases. Here the CDR3 DNA reads TGTGCCAGCAGTCGGAGGAAGAGCACTGAAGCTTTCTTT. Amino acids: CASSRRKSTEAFF.

This clone was detected once. The chain joins TRBV6-5 to TRBJ2-7, with 9 bases lining up with TRBD2. V lost 6 bases, J lost 4 bases, and 10 bases stayed unmatched. CDR1 MNHEY and CDR2 SVGAGI come from the germline V gene. The CDR3 has 15 amino acids. CDR3 in amino acids: CASSSRAGGLYEQYF. The CDR3 nucleotides are TGTGCCAGCAGCTCCCGAGCGGGAGGACTTTACGAGCAGTACTTC.

The V gene is TRBV12-5, the J gene TRBJ2-5; TRBD2 aligns across 10 bases. V shed 4 bases and J 2 bases; nucleotides not matched to a gene: 1. The CDR3 totals 14 residues. Germline V gene sequence: CDR1 LGHNT, CDR2 FRNRAP. The CDR3 loop reads CASGSSGGQETQYF. CDR3 coding DNA: TGTGCTAGTGGTTCTAGCGGGGGTCAAGAGACCCAGTACTTC. The variable domain in full, with the rest retrieved from reference TRBV12-5 and TRBJ2-5, is DARVTQTPRHKVTEMGQEVTMRCQPILGHNTVFWYRQTMMQGLELLAYFRNRAPLDDSGMPKDRFSAEMPDATLATLKIQPSEPRDSAVYFCASGSSGGQETQYFGPGTRLLVL.

This clone was counted once. The chain couples TRBV9 to TRBJ2-7; TRBD2 matches 9 bases. CDR1 and CDR2 from the germline V gene are SGDLS and YYNGEE. The CDR3 has 15 residues. V dropped 3 bases and J dropped 10; count of bases not matched to a gene: 14. Written as DNA, the CDR3 is TGTGCCAGCAGCGACTCGCGGGAGGGCGGAGGGGCACAGTACTTC. Protein product: CASSDSREGGGAQYF.

This rearrangement joins TRBV6-6 to TRBJ2-1, with 7 bases matching TRBD2. CDR1 is MNHNY and CDR2 is SVGAGI in the germline V gene (reference sequence). Trimming cost V 5 bases and J 6 bases; bases outside gene matches: 13. The CDR3 has 16 residues. CDR3 in amino acids: CASSGAGVGSRNEQFF. In DNA, the CDR3 is TGTGCCAGCAGTGGCGCGGGAGTAGGTTCCCGCAATGAGCAGTTCTTC.

V and J are TRBV4-3 and TRBJ2-7, with 7 bases identical to TRBD2. Trimming cost V 1 base and J 4 bases; bases outside gene matches: 1. Germline values: CDR1 LGHNA, CDR2 YSLEER. The CDR3 is 13 residues long. DNA of the CDR3: TGCGCCAGCAGCCAAGGACTAGCATACGAGCAGTACTTC. Its protein is CASSQGLAYEQYF.

V is TRBV7-8 and J is TRBJ2-1, with 13 bases aligning to TRBD2. This CDR3 spans 16 amino acids. Trimming cost V 5 bases and J 3 bases; bases outside gene matches: 4. Germline CDR1 reads SGHVS; CDR2 reads FQNEAQ. CDR3 sequence (DNA): TGTGCCAGCAGCGGACTAGCGGGAGTGATCTACAATGAGCAGTTCTTC. It is translated as CASSGLAGVIYNEQFF.

The chain is built from TRBV15 and TRBJ1-5; D gene uncertain. Trimming left V 0 bases short and J 9 bases short, with 15 bases between. Germline V gives CDR1 LNHNV, CDR2 YYDKDF (reference sequence). This CDR3 has 15 amino acids. The DNA of the CDR3 is TGTGCCACCAGCAGAGATGTAGGGCCCCGATCGCCCCAGCATTTT. This encodes CATSRDVGPRSPQHF.

The gene calls are TRBV30 and TRBJ1-3; 9 nucleotides line up with TRBD1. The ends lost 2 bases at V and 8 bases at J; junction bases unmatched: 7. CDR3 length equals 14 residues. Per germline, CDR1 GTSNPN and CDR2 SVGIG (reference sequence). CDR3 region: CAWSPGQGLDTIYF. CDR3 coding DNA: TGTGCCTGGAGTCCAGGACAGGGGCTGGACACCATATATTTT.

This sequence joins TRBV7-2 and TRBJ2-2; D possibly matches TRBD1 or TRBD2 (6 bases each). CDR1 and CDR2 (germline): SGHTA, FQGNSA. V lost 1 base, J lost 5 bases, and 11 bases lay in between. The CDR3 runs 15 residues. CDR3 coding DNA: TGTGCCAGCAGCTTAGAGGGGGGCCGGACCGGGGAGCTGTTTTTT. Its protein product is CASSLEGGRTGELFF.

This clone was found a few times. The rearrangement links TRBV7-9 to TRBJ1-1, with TRBD1 matching over 7 bases. The CDR3 covers 15 residues. In germline, CDR1 is SEHNR, CDR2 FQNEAQ (reference sequence). V trimming: 5 bases; J trimming: 3 bases; junction bases outside the gene matches: 9. In DNA, the CDR3 is TGTGCCAGCAGCCCAGATCTGACAGGGTACACTGAAGCTTTCTTT. Residues: CASSPDLTGYTEAFF.

The chain uses TRBV4-3 and TRBJ1-1, with D tentatively TRBD1 (5 bases). V was shortened by 2 bases and J by 4 bases, with 11 bases between the two germline ends. This CDR3 has 14 residues. The V gene's germline CDR1 is LGHNA and CDR2 YSLEER. The chain's CDR3 is CASSQTGGGTEAFF. DNA of the CDR3: TGCGCCAGCAGCCAAACGGGGGGGGGCACTGAAGCTTTCTTT.

The chain has TRBV6-6 and TRBJ2-7; TRBD2 is a possible D gene (5 bases). With 2 bases removed from V and 5 bases from J, the gap between germline ends came to 7 bases. The CDR3 contains 12 residues. Germline V gene sequence: CDR1 MNHNY, CDR2 SVGAGI (reference sequence). This CDR3 reads CASSYPGNEQYF. CDR3 in DNA: TGTGCCAGCAGTTACCCGGGGAACGAGCAGTACTTC.

The J gene is TRBJ2-1, the V gene TRBV7-9; 7 bases are a match to TRBD2. This CDR3 region has 16 residues. Unmatched junction bases numbered 12, after V lost 8 bases and J lost 2 bases. Germline values: CDR1 SEHNR, CDR2 FQNEAQ (reference sequence). CDR3: CASRVYIAGTYNEQFF. For the CDR3, the DNA is TGTGCCAGCCGAGTCTACATAGCGGGCACCTACAATGAGCAGTTCTTC.

V and J are TRBV6-5 and TRBJ2-7; D is uncertain. The V gene lost 5 bases and the J gene lost 3 bases, with 17 bases spanning the gap. The length of the CDR3 is 15 residues. Germline V gene data show CDR1 as MNHEY and CDR2 as SVGAGI. The CDR3 region is CASSPRTRAHYEQYF. The DNA for the CDR3 is TGTGCCAGCAGTCCAAGGACCCGCGCCCACTACGAGCAGTACTTC.

The rearrangement links TRBV29-1 to TRBJ1-2, with D unclear. The CDR3 spans 11 residues. In germline, CDR1 is SQVTM, CDR2 ANQGSEA. The ends were cut back, 7 bases at V and 4 bases at J, with 10 bases in the middle. The CDR3 DNA follows: TGCAGCGCCAGAACCTCCTATGGCTACACCTTC. It specifies CSARTSYGYTF.

V is TRBV19 and J is TRBJ2-3; no reliable D call. The length of the CDR3 is 13 residues. CDR1 is LNHDA and CDR2 is SQIVND in the germline V gene (reference sequence). V was clipped by 3 bases and J by 8 bases, with 12 bases between them. The CDR3 region is CASSIMAPSTQYF. The CDR3 DNA sequence: TGTGCCAGTAGTATTATGGCTCCCAGTACGCAGTATTTT.

The chain is built from TRBV6-6 and TRBJ1-2, with 11 nucleotides matching TRBD1. Germline V gene lookup returns CDR1 MNHNY and CDR2 SVGAGI (reference sequence). Trimming at V came to 5 bases and at J to 8 bases, leaving 10 bases not matched to a gene. The CDR3 consists of 15 residues. The CDR3 DNA reads TGTGCCAGCAGTCCCCGGGACAGGGGGGAATGGGGCTACACCTTC. The encoded protein is CASSPRDRGEWGYTF.

The rearrangement joins TRBV4-1 to TRBJ2-7; D might be TRBD1 or TRBD2, each matching 5 bases. In germline, CDR1 is MGHRA, CDR2 YSYEKL. The V gene lost 1 base and the J gene lost 3 bases, with 16 bases spanning the gap. The length of the CDR3 is 16 residues. This CDR3 is CASSQVLKAGSYEQYF. Written as DNA, the CDR3 is TGCGCCAGCAGCCAAGTTCTCAAGGCAGGGAGCTACGAGCAGTACTTC.

This chain connects TRBV28 to TRBJ1-1; no clear D. From germline, CDR1 is MDHEN and CDR2 SYDVKM. Trimming left V 5 bases short and J 2 bases short, with 6 bases between. This CDR3 is 12 amino acids long. CDR3 amino acids: CASSIINTEAFF. The CDR3, as DNA: TGTGCCAGCAGTATTATAAACACTGAAGCTTTCTTT.